The clone carrying this T cell receptor (beta chain) was seen a handful of times. Its antigen remains unidentified. The source of the sample is a study of T-cell memory formation after mild COVID-19. Notes on the study in general: CD8+ contracting clones occupied EMRA, while CD4+ ones occupied mainly CM and EM.

From the 5' RACE reads, TCRdb called clonotypes with MiXCR, one entry per CDR3 protein. The sample shows 550,000 to 600,000 distinct CDR3 sequences, about 20% of them seen only once. This CDR3 spans 13 amino acids. The trim removed 4 bases at V and 3 bases at J, leaving 4 bases unmatched. Per germline, CDR1 DFQATT and CDR2 SNEGSKA (reference sequence). The sequence was obtained from an adult woman who had mild COVID-19 (a few samples of this study predate the infection). Cell type and time point are not known. Sequencing was done on a sample of PBMCs or a T cell subset sorted from them (not recorded which). J is TRBJ2-7 and V is TRBV20-1; 9 nucleotides align to TRBD2. The CDR3 nucleotides are TGCAGTGCTATAGCGGGAGCCTACTACGAGCAGTACTTC. Its translation is CSAIAGAYYEQYF.